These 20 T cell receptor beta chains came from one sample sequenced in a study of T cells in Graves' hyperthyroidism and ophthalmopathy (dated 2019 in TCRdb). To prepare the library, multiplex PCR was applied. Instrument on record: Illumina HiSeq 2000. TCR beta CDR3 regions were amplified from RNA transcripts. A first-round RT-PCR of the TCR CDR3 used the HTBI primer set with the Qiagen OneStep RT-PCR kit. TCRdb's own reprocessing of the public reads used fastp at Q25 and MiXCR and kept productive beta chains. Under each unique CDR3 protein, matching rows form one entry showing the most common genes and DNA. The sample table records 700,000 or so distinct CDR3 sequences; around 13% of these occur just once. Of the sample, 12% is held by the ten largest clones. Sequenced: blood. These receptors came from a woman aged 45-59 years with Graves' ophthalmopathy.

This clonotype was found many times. CDR3 residues: CASSPGLTTYNEQFF. CDR3 DNA sequence: TGTGCCAGCAGCCCCGGACTTACAACCTACAATGAGCAGTTCTTC. J is TRBJ2-1 and V is TRBV7-2; D possibly corresponds to TRBD2 (5 bases). CDR3 length equals 15 residues. Germline-derived CDR1 and CDR2 are SGHTA and FQGNSA. With 5 bases removed from V and 2 bases from J, the gap between germline ends came to 13 bases. The full variable domain, completed using reference TRBV7-2 and TRBJ2-1, is GAGVSQSPSNKVTEKGKDVELRCDPISGHTALYWYRQSLGQGLEFLIYFQGNSAPDKSGLPSDRFSAERTGGSVSTLTIQRTQQEDSAVYLCASSPGLTTYNEQFFGPGTRLTVL.

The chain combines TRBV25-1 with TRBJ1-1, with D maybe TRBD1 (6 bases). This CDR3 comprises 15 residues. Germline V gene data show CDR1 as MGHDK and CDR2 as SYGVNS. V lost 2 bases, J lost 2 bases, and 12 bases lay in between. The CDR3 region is CASSENLQGNTEAFF. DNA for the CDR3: TGTGCCAGCAGTGAAAATCTACAGGGTAACACTGAAGCTTTCTTT.

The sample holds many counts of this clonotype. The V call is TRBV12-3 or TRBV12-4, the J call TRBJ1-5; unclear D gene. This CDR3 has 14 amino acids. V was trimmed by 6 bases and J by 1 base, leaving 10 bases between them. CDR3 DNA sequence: TGTGCCAGCAGCCCCCTCTCGAGCAATCAGCCCCAGCATTTT. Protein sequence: CASSPLSSNQPQHF.

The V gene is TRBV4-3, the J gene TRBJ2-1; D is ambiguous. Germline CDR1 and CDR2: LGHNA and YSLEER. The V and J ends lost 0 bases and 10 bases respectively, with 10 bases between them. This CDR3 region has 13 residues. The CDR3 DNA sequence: TGCGCCAGCAGCCAAGATTCCCCCCCAGAGCAGTTCTTC. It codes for CASSQDSPPEQFF.

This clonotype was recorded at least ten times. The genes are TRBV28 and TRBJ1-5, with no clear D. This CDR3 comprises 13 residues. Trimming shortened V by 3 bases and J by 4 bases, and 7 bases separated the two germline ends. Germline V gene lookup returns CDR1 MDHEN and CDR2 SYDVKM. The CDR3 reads CASSFTGNQPQHF. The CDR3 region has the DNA TGTGCCAGCAGTTTCACGGGAAATCAGCCCCAGCATTTT. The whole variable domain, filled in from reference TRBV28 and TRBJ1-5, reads DVKVTQSSRYLVKRTGEKVFLECVQDMDHENMFWYRQDPGLGLRLIYFSYDVKMKEKGDIPEGYSVSREKKERFSLILESASTNQTSMYLCASSFTGNQPQHFGDGTRLSIL.

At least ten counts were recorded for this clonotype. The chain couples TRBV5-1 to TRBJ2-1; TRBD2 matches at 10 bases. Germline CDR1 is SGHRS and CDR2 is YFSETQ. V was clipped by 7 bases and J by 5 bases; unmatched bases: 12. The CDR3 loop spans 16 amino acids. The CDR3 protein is CASSHPSGSSNNEQFF. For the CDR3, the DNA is TGCGCCAGCTCCCACCCTAGCGGGAGTTCGAACAATGAGCAGTTCTTC.

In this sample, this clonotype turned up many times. The CDR3 DNA reads TGTGCCAGCAGCTTACCGCGACAGGCTGAAGCTTTCTTT. Translating it yields CASSLPRQAEAFF. This rearrangement joins TRBV7-8 to TRBJ1-1, with D perhaps TRBD1 (6 bases). Germline CDR1 is SGHVS and CDR2 is FQNEAQ. V lost 2 bases, J lost 6 bases, and 10 bases lay in between. This CDR3 is 13 amino acids long.

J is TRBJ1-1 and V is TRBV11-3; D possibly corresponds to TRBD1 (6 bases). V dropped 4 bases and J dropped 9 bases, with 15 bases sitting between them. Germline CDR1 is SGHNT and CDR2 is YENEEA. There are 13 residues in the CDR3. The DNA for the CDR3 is TGTGCCAGCAGCTCGGACAGCTCTACTCAAGCTTTCTTT. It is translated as CASSSDSSTQAFF. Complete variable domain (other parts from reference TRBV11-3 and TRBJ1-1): EAGVVQSPRYKIIEKKQPVAFWCNPISGHNTLYWYLQNLGQGPELLIRYENEEAVDDSQLPKDRFSAERLKGVDSTLKIQPAELGDSAVYLCASSSDSSTQAFFGQGTRLTVV.

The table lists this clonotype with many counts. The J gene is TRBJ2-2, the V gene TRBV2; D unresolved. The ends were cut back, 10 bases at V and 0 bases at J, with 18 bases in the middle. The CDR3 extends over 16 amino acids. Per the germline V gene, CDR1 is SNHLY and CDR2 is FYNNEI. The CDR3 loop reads CATADRGRANTGELFF. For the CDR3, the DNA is TGTGCCACCGCCGACCGAGGACGGGCGAACACCGGGGAGCTGTTTTTT.

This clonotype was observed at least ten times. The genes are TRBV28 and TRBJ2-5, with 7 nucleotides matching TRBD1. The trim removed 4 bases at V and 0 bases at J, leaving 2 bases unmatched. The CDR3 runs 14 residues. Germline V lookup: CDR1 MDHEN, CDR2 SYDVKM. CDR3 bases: TGTGCCAGCAGTTCCAGGGGGTACCAAGAGACCCAGTACTTC. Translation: CASSSRGYQETQYF.

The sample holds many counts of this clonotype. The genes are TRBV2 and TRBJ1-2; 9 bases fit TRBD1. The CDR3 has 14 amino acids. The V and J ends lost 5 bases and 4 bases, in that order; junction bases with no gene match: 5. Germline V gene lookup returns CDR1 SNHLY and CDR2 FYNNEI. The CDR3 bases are TGTGCCAGCAGTCGACAGGGGGGTGCCTATGGCTACACCTTC. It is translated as CASSRQGGAYGYTF.

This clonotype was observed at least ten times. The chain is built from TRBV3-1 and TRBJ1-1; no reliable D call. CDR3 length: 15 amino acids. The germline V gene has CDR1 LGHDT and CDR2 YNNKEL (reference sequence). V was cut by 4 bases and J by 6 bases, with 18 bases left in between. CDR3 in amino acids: CASSPLSVPGAEAFF. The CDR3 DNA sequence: TGTGCCAGCAGCCCCTTATCCGTCCCAGGAGCTGAAGCTTTCTTT.

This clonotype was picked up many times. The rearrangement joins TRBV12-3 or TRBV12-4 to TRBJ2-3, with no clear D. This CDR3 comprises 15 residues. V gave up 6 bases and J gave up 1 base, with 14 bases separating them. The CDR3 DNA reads TGTGCCAGCAGCAACCTATTCTGGGGCACAGATACGCAGTATTTT. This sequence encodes CASSNLFWGTDTQYF.

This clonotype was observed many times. The CDR3 nucleotides are TGTGCCAGCAGCTTAGACCCTGGAGCGGCAGATACGCAGTATTTT. Translation gives CASSLDPGAADTQYF. The V gene is TRBV11-2, the J gene TRBJ2-3; D perhaps matches TRBD2 (5 bases). V lost 0 bases and J 4 bases, leaving 11 bases between the germline ends. Germline-derived CDR1 and CDR2 are SGHAT and FQNNGV. The CDR3 spans 15 residues. The variable domain in full, completed from reference TRBV11-2 and TRBJ2-3, reads EAGVAQSPRYKIIEKRQSVAFWCNPISGHATLYWYQQILGQGPKLLIQFQNNGVVDDSQLPKDRFSAERLKGVDSTLKIQPAKLEDSAVYLCASSLDPGAADTQYFGPGTRLTVL.

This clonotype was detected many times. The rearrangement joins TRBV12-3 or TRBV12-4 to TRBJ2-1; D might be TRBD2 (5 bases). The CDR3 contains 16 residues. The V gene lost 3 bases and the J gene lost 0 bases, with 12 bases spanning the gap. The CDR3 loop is CASSFMVASSYNEQFF. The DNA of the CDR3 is TGTGCCAGCAGTTTTATGGTAGCGAGCTCCTACAATGAGCAGTTCTTC.

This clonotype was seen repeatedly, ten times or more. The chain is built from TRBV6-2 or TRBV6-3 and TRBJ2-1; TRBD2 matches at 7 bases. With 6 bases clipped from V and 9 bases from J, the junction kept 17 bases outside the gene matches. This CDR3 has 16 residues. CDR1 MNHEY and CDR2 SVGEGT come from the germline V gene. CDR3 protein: CASSLKSGKRYGEQFF. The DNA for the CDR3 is TGTGCCAGCAGCCTGAAGAGCGGGAAGAGGTACGGTGAGCAGTTCTTC.

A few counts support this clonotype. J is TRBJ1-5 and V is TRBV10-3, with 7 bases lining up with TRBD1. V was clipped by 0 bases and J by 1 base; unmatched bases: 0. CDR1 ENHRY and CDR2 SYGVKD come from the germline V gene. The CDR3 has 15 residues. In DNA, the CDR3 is TGTGCCATCAGTGAGTCGGGACAGAGCAATCAGCCCCAGCATTTT. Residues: CAISESGQSNQPQHF.

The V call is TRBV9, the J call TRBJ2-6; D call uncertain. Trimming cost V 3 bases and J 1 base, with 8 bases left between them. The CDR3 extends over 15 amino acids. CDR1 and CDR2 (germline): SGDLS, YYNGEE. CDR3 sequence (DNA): TGTGCCAGCAGCGAATTGGGGTCTGGGGCCAACGTCCTGACTTTC. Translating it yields CASSELGSGANVLTF.

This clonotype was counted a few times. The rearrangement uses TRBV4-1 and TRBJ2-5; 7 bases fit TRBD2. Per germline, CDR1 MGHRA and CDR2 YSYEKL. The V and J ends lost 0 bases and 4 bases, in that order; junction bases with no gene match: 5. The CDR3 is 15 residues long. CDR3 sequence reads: CASSQEARLAETQYF. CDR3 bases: TGCGCCAGCAGCCAAGAAGCCCGACTAGCAGAGACCCAGTACTTC.

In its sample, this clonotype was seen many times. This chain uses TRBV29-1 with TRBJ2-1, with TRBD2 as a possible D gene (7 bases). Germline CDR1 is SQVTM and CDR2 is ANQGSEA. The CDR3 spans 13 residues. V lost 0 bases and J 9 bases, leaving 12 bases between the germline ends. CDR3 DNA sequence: TGCAGCGTTGAAGAGGGGGGGCCGGGTGAGCAGTTCTTC. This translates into CSVEEGGPGEQFF.